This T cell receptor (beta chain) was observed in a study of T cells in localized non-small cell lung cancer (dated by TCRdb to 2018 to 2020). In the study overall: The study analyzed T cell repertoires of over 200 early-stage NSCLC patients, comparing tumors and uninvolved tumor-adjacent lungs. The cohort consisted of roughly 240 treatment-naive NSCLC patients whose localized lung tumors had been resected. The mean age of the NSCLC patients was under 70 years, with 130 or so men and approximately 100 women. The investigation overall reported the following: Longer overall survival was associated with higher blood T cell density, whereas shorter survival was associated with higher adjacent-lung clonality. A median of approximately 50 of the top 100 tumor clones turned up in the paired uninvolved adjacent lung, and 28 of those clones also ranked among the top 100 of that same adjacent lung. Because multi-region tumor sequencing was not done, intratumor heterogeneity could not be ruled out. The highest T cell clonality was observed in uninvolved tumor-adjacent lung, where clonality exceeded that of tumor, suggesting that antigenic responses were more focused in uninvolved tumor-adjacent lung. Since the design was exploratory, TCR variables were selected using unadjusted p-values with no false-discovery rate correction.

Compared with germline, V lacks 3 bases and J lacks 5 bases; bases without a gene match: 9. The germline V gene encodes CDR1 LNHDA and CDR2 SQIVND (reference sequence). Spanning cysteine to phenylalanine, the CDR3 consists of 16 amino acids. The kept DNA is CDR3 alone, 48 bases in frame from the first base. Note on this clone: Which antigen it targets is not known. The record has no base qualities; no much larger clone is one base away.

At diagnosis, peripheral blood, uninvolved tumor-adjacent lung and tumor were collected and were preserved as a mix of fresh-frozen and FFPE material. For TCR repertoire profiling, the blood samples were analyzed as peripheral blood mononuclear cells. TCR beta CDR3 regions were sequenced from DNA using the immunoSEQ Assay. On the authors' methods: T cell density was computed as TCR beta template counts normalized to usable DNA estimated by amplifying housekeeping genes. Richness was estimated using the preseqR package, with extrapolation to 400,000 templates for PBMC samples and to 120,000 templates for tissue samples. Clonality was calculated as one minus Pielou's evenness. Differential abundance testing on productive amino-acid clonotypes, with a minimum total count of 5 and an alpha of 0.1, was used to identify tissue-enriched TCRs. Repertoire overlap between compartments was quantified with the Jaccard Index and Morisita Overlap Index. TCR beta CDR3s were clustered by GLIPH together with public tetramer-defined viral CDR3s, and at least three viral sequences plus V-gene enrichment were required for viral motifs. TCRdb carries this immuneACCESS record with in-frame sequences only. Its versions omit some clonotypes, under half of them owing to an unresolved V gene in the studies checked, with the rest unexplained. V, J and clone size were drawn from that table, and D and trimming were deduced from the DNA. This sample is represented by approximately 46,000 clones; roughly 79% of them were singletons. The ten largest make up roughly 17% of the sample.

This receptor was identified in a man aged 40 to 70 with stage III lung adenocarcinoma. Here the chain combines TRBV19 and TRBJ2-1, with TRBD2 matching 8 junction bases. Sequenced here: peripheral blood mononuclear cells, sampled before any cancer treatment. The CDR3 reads CASSIMAGGPHNEQFF. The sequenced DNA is TGTGCCAGTAGTATTATGGCGGGAGGCCCTCACAATGAGCAGTTCTTC.